A single T cell receptor (beta chain) is shown here with its context. Antigen specificity is unknown. The sample is drawn from a study of CD8 T cell repertoires and HIV-1 epitope variants. Whole-study findings and limits: Most of the nine antigen-specific clonotypes appeared cross-reactive to autologous or escape variants.

The J segment lost 6 bases and the V segment lost 7 bases, leaving 10 bases of the junction unmatched. CDR3 length: 13 residues. Germline assignment: CDR1 SQVTM and CDR2 ANQGSEA. TCR beta CDR3 was sequenced at survey depth on immunoSEQ. This table comes from immunoSEQ multiplex PCR, and its TCRdb copy is limited to in-frame clones, with some not included. Of tens of thousands of clones in the sample, almost 75% were seen once. The sequenced sample was uncultured baseline CD8+ T cells from peripheral blood mononuclear cells (PBMCs). This TCR was recovered from a male donor with HIV. The chain couples TRBV29-1 to TRBJ1-1; 8 bases line up with TRBD1. In DNA, the CDR3 is TGCAGCGCAAGGAACAGGGGGTGGTCTGAAGCTTTCTTT. Translation gives CSARNRGWSEAFF. The whole variable domain, filled in from reference TRBV29-1 and TRBJ1-1, reads SAVISQKPSRDICQRGTSLTIQCQVDSQVTMMFWYRQQPGQSLTLIATANQGSEATYESGFVIDKFPISRPNLTFSTLTVSNMSPEDSSIYLCSARNRGWSEAFFGQGTRLTVV.